This TCR beta chain is from a study of cytomegalovirus exposure and HLA in healthy donors. Germline loops: CDR1 LNHDA, CDR2 SQIVND (reference sequence). The ends were cut back, 1 base at V and 4 bases at J, with 13 bases in the middle. CDR3 length: 15 amino acids. This clone was seen more than once but under ten times. As yet, its antigen is unknown. Study-wide findings and caveats: Other equally common chains were less clonally expanded than HLA-associated TCR beta chains, a later analysis showed. TCR beta chains numbering approximately 150 were designated cytomegalovirus-associated. Analysis was carried out at a later point, and it linked a missense DCLRE1C variant to TCR beta V- and J-gene trimming.

PCR amplification relied on 60 Vbeta primers (plus 13 Jbeta primers). Sequenced by immunoSEQ multiplex PCR; TCRdb stores in-frame clones only, minus some. The sample lists about 51,000 clones; around 81% were seen once. Despite likely unrecorded immune exposures, the donors were nominally healthy at the time of sampling. The TCR sequence derives from a boy younger than 18 in good health and CMV-seropositive. The J gene is TRBJ1-2, the V gene TRBV19; D gene unclear. The sample consisted of PBMCs. In DNA, the CDR3 is TGTGCCAGTAGTATAGGAGACGGCGGATCCTATGGCTACACCTTC. It encodes CASSIGDGGSYGYTF.